This entry features one T cell receptor (beta chain) sequence. Its target is not known. This record belongs to a study of beta chain features in type 1 diabetes. About the research overall: Examination covered almost 110,000,000 sorted cells spanning all samples. The study, taken as a whole, reports: Type 1 diabetes patients showed a moderate but significant shortening of TCRB CDR3s in all four CD4+ subsets.

Purity (above 95%) was reached by all sorted populations. Of the isolated RNA, all was reverse transcribed, and so the sequenced material was expressed TCRB transcripts. The assay was immunoSEQ multiplex PCR, and TCRdb's table has in-frame clones only and misses some. The table lists fewer than 200,000 clones, about 8.1% of them singletons, with 0.55% to 0.75% in the top ten. Trimming took 8 bases from V and 0 from J; bases not matched to a gene: 10. This CDR3 spans 15 amino acids. Germline V gene data show CDR1 as MNHNS and CDR2 as SASEGT. The chain combines TRBV6-1 with TRBJ2-7; the match to TRBD1 covers 7 bases. The TCR comes from a young man in good health. Input material: central memory CD4+ T cells from blood. The CDR3 coding sequence is TGTGCCAGCCCAGGGGACAGCTCTAGCTCCTACGAGCAGTACTTC. Its translation is CASPGDSSSSYEQYF.